The 22 T cell receptor beta chains below all came from one sample that was sequenced in a study of T cell responses to AZD1222 COVID-19 vaccine. Sequencing was performed with immunoSEQ multiplex PCR; in TCRdb, only in-frame clones are kept and a portion is missing. The sample holds 150,000 to 200,000 clones, around 90% seen once. The material sequenced was peripheral blood, taken on day 0 of AZD1222 vaccination. The receptor source for this set is an adult in good health.

V and J are TRBV5-4 and TRBJ2-5; 10 bases agree with TRBD2. CDR3 size: 16 residues. V dropped 2 bases and J dropped 5; count of bases not matched to a gene: 9. The V gene's germline CDR1 is SGHNT and CDR2 YYREEE (reference sequence). CDR3 residues: CASSFPGTSVRETQYF. The CDR3 DNA sequence: TGTGCCAGCAGCTTCCCCGGGACTAGCGTCCGTGAGACCCAGTACTTC.

This chain links TRBV9 with TRBJ1-2; D perhaps matches TRBD1 (5 bases). V dropped 2 bases and J dropped 3 bases, with 14 bases sitting between them. Per germline, CDR1 SGDLS and CDR2 YYNGEE. The CDR3 consists of 15 residues. The CDR3 DNA reads as TGTGCCAGCAGCGTCGGGGCCGCTGGGGACTATGGCTACACCTTC. Translated, it gives CASSVGAAGDYGYTF.

This clone has a single count. The rearrangement links TRBV29-1 to TRBJ2-7; TRBD1 matches 7 bases. V lost 6 bases to trimming and J lost 1 base; unmatched junction nucleotides: 6. Germline CDR1 is SQVTM and CDR2 is ANQGSEA. The CDR3 totals 13 residues. The CDR3 region is CSVETGVSYEQYF. DNA for the CDR3: TGCAGCGTCGAAACAGGGGTTTCCTACGAGCAGTACTTC.

V usage is TRBV5-4 and J usage is TRBJ2-5; D not certain. The V gene lost 0 bases and the J gene lost 4 bases, with 7 bases spanning the gap. Germline V gene sequence: CDR1 SGHNT, CDR2 YYREEE (reference sequence). The CDR3 runs to 13 residues. The CDR3 region is CASSLEPGETQYF. The CDR3 DNA follows: TGTGCCAGCAGCTTGGAGCCCGGAGAGACCCAGTACTTC.

The chain uses TRBV12-3 or TRBV12-4 and TRBJ1-3; D uncertain. V lost 6 bases to trimming and J lost 7 bases, with 13 bases between them. The CDR3 runs 13 residues. The CDR3 DNA reads TGTGCCAGCAGACAGAGCCCTGTGAACACCATATATTTT. It translates to CASRQSPVNTIYF.

The chain couples TRBV11-2 to TRBJ1-4; TRBD1 might be the D (6 bases). Looked up from germline, CDR1 is SGHAT and CDR2 is FQNNGV. The CDR3 sequence is 15 residues long. V was cut by 4 bases and J by 5 bases, with 14 bases left in between. CDR3 bases: TGTGCCAGCAGCTCTACGGGGGCGGCCAATGAAAAACTGTTTTTT. Its protein product is CASSSTGAANEKLFF.

The chain recombines TRBV15 with TRBJ1-1, with a tentative D call TRBD1 (5 bases). V lost 6 bases to trimming and J lost 3 bases, with 14 bases between them. The CDR3 extends over 14 amino acids. CDR1 LNHNV and CDR2 YYDKDF come from the germline V gene (reference sequence). CDR3 residues: CATRPRQLYTEAFF. Written as DNA, the CDR3 is TGTGCCACCAGACCTCGACAGTTGTACACTGAAGCTTTCTTT.

This clone was seen only once. V and J are TRBV7-2 and TRBJ1-1; D call uncertain. Per germline, CDR1 SGHTA and CDR2 FQGNSA. Trimming stripped 0 bases from V and 0 bases from J, with 14 bases between. CDR3 length: 17 amino acids. The CDR3 sequence: CASSLAPKPALNTEAFF. CDR3 DNA sequence: TGTGCCAGCAGCTTAGCACCGAAGCCAGCTTTGAACACTGAAGCTTTCTTT.

The chain combines TRBV5-1 with TRBJ1-1; D is unresolved. The length of the CDR3 is 14 residues. The germline gives CDR1 SGHRS, CDR2 YFSETQ. The ends were cut back, 3 bases at V and 1 base at J, with 10 bases in the middle. CDR3 nucleotides: TGCGCCAGCAGCTACTCCCCGTCGAACACTGAAGCTTTCTTT. This gives the protein CASSYSPSNTEAFF.

In nucleotides, the CDR3 is TGTGCCAGTAGTATAGAGTCTCCAGGGAGTAAAGCTTTCTTT. Amino acid sequence: CASSIESPGSKAFF. The chain recombines TRBV19 with TRBJ1-1, with D possibly matching TRBD1 (5 bases). Germline CDR1 and CDR2: LNHDA and SQIVND (reference sequence). CDR3 length equals 14 residues. V dropped 0 bases and J dropped 9 bases, with 14 bases sitting between them.

This clone has just a few counts. The genes are TRBV20-1 and TRBJ2-3, with TRBD2 matching 9 bases. Germline assignment: CDR1 DFQATT and CDR2 SNEGSKA (reference sequence). The CDR3 sequence is 15 residues long. J lost 6 bases, V lost 3 bases, and 10 bases had no gene match. CDR3 nucleotide sequence: TGCAGTGCTAGTGGGGCGGGAGGGCCCTGGGATACGCAGTATTTT. It encodes CSASGAGGPWDTQYF.

This clone was counted a single time. The rearrangement links TRBV5-4 to TRBJ2-1, with D possibly matching TRBD2 (7 bases). The CDR3 is 16 amino acids. Trimming took off 4 bases at V and 8 bases at J, with 22 bases between the two ends. The germline CDR1 and CDR2 sequences are SGHNT and YYREEE (reference sequence). The CDR3, as DNA: TGTGCCAGCAGCCCTGGGGGGGCCAGCGGGCTCTATGAGCAGTTCTTC. Residues: CASSPGGASGLYEQFF. The variable domain in full, with the rest retrieved from reference TRBV5-4 and TRBJ2-1, is ETGVTQSPTHLIKTRGQQVTLRCSSQSGHNTVSWYQQALGQGPQFIFQYYREEENGRGNFPPRFSGLQFPNYSSELNVNALELDDSALYLCASSPGGASGLYEQFFGPGTRLTVL.

The rearrangement joins TRBV27 to TRBJ2-1; possibly TRBD1 for D (5 bases). The ends were cut back, 3 bases at V and 4 bases at J, with 7 bases in the middle. CDR1 MNHEY and CDR2 SMNVEV come from the germline V gene (reference sequence). This CDR3 is built from 13 residues. CDR3 protein: CASSFQGYNEQFF. CDR3 nucleotides: TGTGCCAGCAGTTTCCAGGGATACAATGAGCAGTTCTTC.

This chain links TRBV4-2 with TRBJ1-3, with 7 bases matching TRBD1. CDR3 size: 19 residues. J gave up 2 bases and V 0 bases, and 13 bases lay outside the gene matches. Per the germline V gene, CDR1 is LGHNA and CDR2 is YNFKEQ. CDR3 protein: CASSQEAFGQGGAGNTIYF. Here the CDR3 DNA reads TGTGCCAGCAGCCAAGAGGCCTTCGGGCAGGGGGGAGCTGGAAACACCATATATTTT.

The chain couples TRBV7-2 to TRBJ2-7; tentatively, D is TRBD2 (5 bases). Trimming removed 5 bases from V and 4 bases from J, with 15 bases in between. The length of the CDR3 is 14 residues. CDR1 SGHTA and CDR2 FQGNSA come from the germline V gene. The CDR3 reads CASSVAPGLYEQYF. As DNA, the CDR3 is TGTGCCAGCAGCGTCGCCCCGGGGTTATACGAGCAGTACTTC.

The chain combines TRBV7-6 with TRBJ1-2; D is undetermined. The CDR3 covers 13 residues. Germline V CDR1 and CDR2: SGHVS, FNYEAQ. Trimming removed 1 base at V and 7 bases at J, with 10 bases between. The CDR3 bases are TGTGCCAGCAGCTTAGTCACCGAGGGTGGCTACACCTTC. This translates into CASSLVTEGGYTF.

The chain carries TRBV28 and TRBJ1-2; no clear D gene. This CDR3 contains 14 residues. The germline V gene encodes CDR1 MDHEN and CDR2 SYDVKM. The ends were cut back, 2 bases at V and 5 bases at J, with 12 bases in the middle. This CDR3 reads CASSLDVRAYGYTF. CDR3 nucleotide sequence: TGTGCCAGCAGTTTAGACGTTCGGGCGTATGGCTACACCTTC.

This clone was recorded once. J is TRBJ2-7 and V is TRBV4-1, with D possibly called TRBD1 or TRBD2 (5 bases each). The V gene lost 4 bases and the J gene lost 1 base, with 20 bases spanning the gap. The CDR3 has 17 residues. Germline CDR1 MGHRA, CDR2 YSYEKL. The CDR3 bases are TGCGCCAGCAGCCCCTGGGTAAACCGGGACGGATCCTACGAGCAGTACTTC. It translates to CASSPWVNRDGSYEQYF.

The table lists this clone with a count of one. The chain is built from TRBV5-1 and TRBJ1-2; D not certain. Germline values: CDR1 SGHRS, CDR2 YFSETQ. This CDR3 spans 14 amino acids. Trimming shortened V by 4 bases and J by 1 base, and 11 bases separated the two germline ends. DNA of the CDR3: TGCGCCAGCAGCGATCAAAGATTTAACTATGGCTACACCTTC. Protein product: CASSDQRFNYGYTF.

The CDR3 sequence: CASSEAGNEQFF. In DNA form, the CDR3 reads TGTGCCAGCAGTGAAGCTGGCAATGAGCAGTTCTTC. The V call is TRBV2, the J call TRBJ2-1; D not certain. The length of the CDR3 is 12 residues. CDR1 and CDR2 (germline): SNHLY, FYNNEI. Between the trimmed V and J ends, which lost 0 bases and 6 bases, there was a span of 3 bases.

The chain employs TRBV6-1 and TRBJ2-7; D unresolved. The CDR3 runs 13 residues. The germline V gene encodes CDR1 MNHNS and CDR2 SASEGT. V lost 0 bases to trimming and J lost 2 bases, with 5 bases between them. The CDR3 sequence is CASSEADPYEQYF. The CDR3 region has the DNA TGTGCCAGCAGTGAAGCGGACCCCTACGAGCAGTACTTC.

The rearrangement uses TRBV9 and TRBJ2-7; TRBD1 aligns across 7 bases. CDR1 is SGDLS and CDR2 is YYNGEE in the germline V gene. The CDR3 totals 14 residues. The V segment lost 3 bases and the J segment 3 bases; nucleotides outside the gene matches: 6. CDR3 in DNA: TGTGCCAGCAGCGCCGGGACAGAGTTCTACGAGCAGTACTTC. Translation: CASSAGTEFYEQYF.